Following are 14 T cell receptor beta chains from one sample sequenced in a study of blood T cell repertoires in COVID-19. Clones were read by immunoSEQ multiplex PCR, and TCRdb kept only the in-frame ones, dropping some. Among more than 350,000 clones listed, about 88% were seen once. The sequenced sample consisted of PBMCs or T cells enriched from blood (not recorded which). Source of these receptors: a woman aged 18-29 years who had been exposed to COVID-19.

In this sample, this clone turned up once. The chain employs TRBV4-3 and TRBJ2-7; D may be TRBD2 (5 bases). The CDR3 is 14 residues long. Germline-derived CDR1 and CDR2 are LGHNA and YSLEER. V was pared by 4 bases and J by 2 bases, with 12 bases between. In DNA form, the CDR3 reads TGCGCCAGCAGCCCCTGGGCGGGTACCTACGAGCAGTACTTC. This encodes CASSPWAGTYEQYF.

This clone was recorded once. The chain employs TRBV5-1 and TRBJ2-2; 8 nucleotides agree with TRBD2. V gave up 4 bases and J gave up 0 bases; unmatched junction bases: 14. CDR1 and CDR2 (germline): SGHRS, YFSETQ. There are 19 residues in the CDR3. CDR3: CASSPAGTSSPSNTGELFF. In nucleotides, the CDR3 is TGCGCCAGCAGCCCTGCCGGGACTAGTTCCCCCTCGAACACCGGGGAGCTGTTTTTT.

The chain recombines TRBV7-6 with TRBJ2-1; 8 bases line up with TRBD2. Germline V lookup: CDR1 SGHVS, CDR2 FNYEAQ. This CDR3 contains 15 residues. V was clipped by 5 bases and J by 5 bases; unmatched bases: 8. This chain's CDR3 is CASSDARGANNEQFF. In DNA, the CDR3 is TGTGCCAGCAGCGATGCGCGGGGGGCAAACAATGAGCAGTTCTTC.

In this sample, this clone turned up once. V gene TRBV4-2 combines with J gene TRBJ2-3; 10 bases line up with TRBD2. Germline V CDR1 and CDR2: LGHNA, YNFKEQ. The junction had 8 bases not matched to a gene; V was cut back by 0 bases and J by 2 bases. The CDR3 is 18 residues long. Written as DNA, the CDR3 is TGTGCCAGCAGCCAAGAAGGGGCTAGCGGGGGACCCACAGATACGCAGTATTTT. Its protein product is CASSQEGASGGPTDTQYF.

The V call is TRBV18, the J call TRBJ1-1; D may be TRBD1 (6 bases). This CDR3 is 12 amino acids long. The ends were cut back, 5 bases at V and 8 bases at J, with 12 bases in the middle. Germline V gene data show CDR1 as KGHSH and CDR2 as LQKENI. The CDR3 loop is CASSSIQGEAFF. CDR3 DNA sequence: TGTGCCAGCTCATCAATCCAGGGGGAAGCTTTCTTT.

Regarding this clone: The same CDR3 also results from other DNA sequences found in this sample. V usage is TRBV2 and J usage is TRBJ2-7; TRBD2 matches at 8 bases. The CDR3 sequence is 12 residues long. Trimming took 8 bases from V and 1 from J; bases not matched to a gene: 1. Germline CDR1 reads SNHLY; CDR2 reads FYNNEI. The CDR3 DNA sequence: TGTGCCAGCTCGGGGGGGTCCTACGAGCAGTACTTC. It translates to CASSGGSYEQYF.

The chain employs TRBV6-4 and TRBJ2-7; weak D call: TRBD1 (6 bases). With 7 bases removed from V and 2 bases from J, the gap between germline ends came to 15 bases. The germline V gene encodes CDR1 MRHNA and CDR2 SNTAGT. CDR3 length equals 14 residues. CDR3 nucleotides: TGTGCCAGCATCCGCCGGGACAAGGCCTACGAGCAGTACTTC. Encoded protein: CASIRRDKAYEQYF.

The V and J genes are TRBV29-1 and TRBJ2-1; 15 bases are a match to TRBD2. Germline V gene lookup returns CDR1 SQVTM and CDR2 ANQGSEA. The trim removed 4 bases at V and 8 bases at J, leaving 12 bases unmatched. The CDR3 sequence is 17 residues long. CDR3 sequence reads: CSVVPGLAGGTLYEQFF. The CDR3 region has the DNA TGCAGCGTTGTCCCGGGACTAGCGGGGGGTACCTTGTATGAGCAGTTCTTC.

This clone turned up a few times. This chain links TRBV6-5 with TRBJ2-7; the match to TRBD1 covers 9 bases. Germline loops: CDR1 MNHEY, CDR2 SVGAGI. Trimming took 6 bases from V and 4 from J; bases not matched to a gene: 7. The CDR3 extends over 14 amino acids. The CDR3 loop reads CASRDRDRVYEQYF. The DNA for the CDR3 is TGTGCCAGCAGAGACCGGGACAGGGTTTACGAGCAGTACTTC.

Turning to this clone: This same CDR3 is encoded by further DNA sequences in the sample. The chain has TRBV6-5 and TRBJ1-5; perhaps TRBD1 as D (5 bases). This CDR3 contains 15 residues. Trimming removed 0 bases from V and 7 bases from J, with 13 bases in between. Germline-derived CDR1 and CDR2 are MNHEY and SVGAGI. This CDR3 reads CASSYSGQGGQPQHF. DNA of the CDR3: TGTGCCAGCAGTTACTCGGGGCAGGGAGGCCAGCCCCAGCATTTT.

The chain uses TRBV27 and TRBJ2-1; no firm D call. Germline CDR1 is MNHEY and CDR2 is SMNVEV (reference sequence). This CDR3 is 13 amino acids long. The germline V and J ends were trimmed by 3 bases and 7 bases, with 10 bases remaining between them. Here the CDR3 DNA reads TGTGCCAGCAGTTTGTCCCCTTTTAATGAGCAGTTCTTC. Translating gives CASSLSPFNEQFF.

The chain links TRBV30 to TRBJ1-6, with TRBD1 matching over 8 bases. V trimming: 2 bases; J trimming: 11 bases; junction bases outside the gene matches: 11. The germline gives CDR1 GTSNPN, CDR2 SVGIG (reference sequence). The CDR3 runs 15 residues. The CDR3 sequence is CAWSSTDRAAAPLHF. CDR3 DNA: TGTGCCTGGAGTTCTACGGACAGGGCCGCCGCACCCCTCCACTTT.

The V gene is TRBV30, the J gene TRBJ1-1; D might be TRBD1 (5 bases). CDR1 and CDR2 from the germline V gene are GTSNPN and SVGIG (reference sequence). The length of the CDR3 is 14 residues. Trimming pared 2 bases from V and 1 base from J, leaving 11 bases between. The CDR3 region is CAWSYGGTNTEAFF. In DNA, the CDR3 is TGTGCCTGGAGTTATGGGGGGACGAACACTGAAGCTTTCTTT.

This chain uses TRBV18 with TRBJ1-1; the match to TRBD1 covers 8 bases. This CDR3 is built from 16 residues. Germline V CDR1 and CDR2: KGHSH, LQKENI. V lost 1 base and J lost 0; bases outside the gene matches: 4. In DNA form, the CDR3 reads TGTGCCAGCTCACCACGTGAGACAGGGGTGAACACTGAAGCTTTCTTT. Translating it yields CASSPRETGVNTEAFF.